These 11 T cell receptor beta chains were all obtained from the same sample, sequenced in a study of cytomegalovirus exposure and HLA in healthy donors. PCR primers comprised 60 Vbeta and 13 Jbeta primers. Only in-frame clones appear in the TCRdb table, and some are missing; sequencing was by immunoSEQ multiplex PCR. This sample has 150,000 to 200,000 clones, with roughly 83% found just once. The sample was PBMCs. These receptor sequences come from a woman in her 50s in good health and CMV-seronegative.

The chain carries TRBV7-6 and TRBJ2-7; weak D call: TRBD1 (5 bases). Germline CDR1 and CDR2: SGHVS and FNYEAQ. The CDR3 is made up of 16 amino acids. With 1 base removed from V and 4 bases from J, the gap between germline ends came to 17 bases. In DNA, the CDR3 is TGTGCCAGCAGCTTAGGCTATCCCGGGCAGGGTTACGAGCAGTACTTC. This translates into CASSLGYPGQGYEQYF.

The V call is TRBV4-3, the J call TRBJ1-1, with D possibly TRBD1 on 5 matching bases. V was pared by 0 bases and J by 10 bases, with 12 bases between. The CDR3 is 13 amino acids. Germline values: CDR1 LGHNA, CDR2 YSLEER. CDR3 coding DNA: TGCGCCAGCAGCCAAGACCTCAGTGACAGAGCTTTCTTT. Amino acid sequence: CASSQDLSDRAFF.

The chain joins TRBV7-2 to TRBJ1-3; 9 bases are shared with TRBD1. Unmatched junction bases numbered 7, after V lost 6 bases and J lost 4 bases. This CDR3 spans 15 amino acids. Germline assignment: CDR1 SGHTA and CDR2 FQGNSA. The CDR3 sequence: CASSTGTGRGNTIYF. CDR3 DNA sequence: TGTGCCAGCAGTACTGGGACAGGGCGCGGAAACACCATATATTTT. The complete variable domain, with remaining parts taken from reference TRBV7-2 and TRBJ1-3, reads GAGVSQSPSNKVTEKGKDVELRCDPISGHTALYWYRQSLGQGLEFLIYFQGNSAPDKSGLPSDRFSAERTGGSVSTLTIQRTQQEDSAVYLCASSTGTGRGNTIYFGEGSWLTVV.

This chain connects TRBV9 to TRBJ2-7, with 7 bases lining up with TRBD1. There are 14 residues in the CDR3. Germline-derived CDR1 and CDR2 are SGDLS and YYNGEE. Losses at the gene ends were 0 bases for V and 3 bases for J; bases not matched to a gene: 3. The CDR3 here is CASSVGDRDYEQYF. The CDR3 nucleotides read TGTGCCAGCAGCGTAGGGGACAGAGACTACGAGCAGTACTTC. Based on the CDR3 plus reference TRBV9 and TRBJ2-7, the full variable domain is DSGVTQTPKHLITATGQRVTLRCSPRSGDLSVYWYQQSLDQGLQFLIQYYNGEERAKGNILERFSAQQFPDLHSELNLSSLELGDSALYFCASSVGDRDYEQYFGPGTRLTVT.

J is TRBJ2-1 and V is TRBV7-6, with 11 bases matching TRBD1. V lost 1 base to trimming and J lost 6 bases; unmatched junction nucleotides: 8. CDR1 and CDR2 from the germline V gene are SGHVS and FNYEAQ. The CDR3 extends over 17 amino acids. The CDR3 region is CASSLVAGTGGINEQFF. The DNA for the CDR3 is TGTGCCAGCAGCTTAGTGGCCGGGACAGGGGGTATCAATGAGCAGTTCTTC.

The chain employs TRBV29-1 and TRBJ1-1; no definite D call. Between the trimmed V and J ends, which lost 6 bases and 0 bases, there was a span of 11 bases. The CDR3 loop spans 13 amino acids. From germline, CDR1 is SQVTM and CDR2 ANQGSEA. The CDR3 DNA is TGCAGCGTCTACACAGAAATGAACACTGAAGCTTTCTTT. This gives the protein CSVYTEMNTEAFF.

V is TRBV4-3 and J is TRBJ1-4; weak D call: TRBD1 (5 bases). From germline, CDR1 is LGHNA and CDR2 YSLEER. Trimming pared 3 bases from V and 2 bases from J, leaving 13 bases between. The length of the CDR3 is 16 residues. The CDR3 bases are TGCGCCAGCAGCCAGGAAGGGGTGGCGACTAATGAAAAACTGTTTTTT. Its protein product is CASSQEGVATNEKLFF.

The chain has TRBV29-1 and TRBJ2-2; D gene ambiguous. CDR1 and CDR2 (germline): SQVTM, ANQGSEA. The CDR3 covers 13 residues. The ends were cut back, 5 bases at V and 0 bases at J, with 7 bases in the middle. CDR3 DNA: TGCAGCGTTTCTATCGCGAACACCGGGGAGCTGTTTTTT. This sequence encodes CSVSIANTGELFF.

J is TRBJ1-1 and V is TRBV6-5; 8 bases are a match to TRBD1. This CDR3 contains 14 residues. Germline CDR1 reads MNHEY; CDR2 reads SVGAGI. V shed 6 bases, J shed 1 base, and the junction held 4 bases outside the gene matches. CDR3 nucleotide sequence: TGTGCCAGCAGCCCCGACAGGGGGAACACTGAAGCTTTCTTT. Translation: CASSPDRGNTEAFF.

This chain connects TRBV6-5 to TRBJ2-7; 9 bases are a match to TRBD1. V was clipped by 5 bases and J by 2 bases; unmatched bases: 7. The germline V gene encodes CDR1 MNHEY and CDR2 SVGAGI. The CDR3 is made up of 15 amino acids. The CDR3, as DNA: TGTGCCAGCAGTAACCAGGGACAGGGCGCCTACGAGCAGTACTTC. Amino acid sequence: CASSNQGQGAYEQYF.

J is TRBJ2-5 and V is TRBV27, with D tentatively TRBD2 (6 bases). The CDR3 is 14 amino acids. The germline gives CDR1 MNHEY, CDR2 SMNVEV (reference sequence). Deletions cut 2 bases from V and 4 bases from J, with 11 bases between. CDR3 loop: CASSLRAGGETQYF. As DNA, the CDR3 is TGTGCCAGCAGTTTAAGGGCCGGGGGAGAGACCCAGTACTTC.